This entry lists 20 T cell receptor beta chains sequenced from one sample in a study of shared clonotypes between healthy human individuals. Method: immunoSEQ multiplex PCR; TCRdb's copy keeps in-frame clones and lacks some. The sample carries a few million clones, around nine tenths recorded once. The sample taken for sequencing was naive CD4+ T cells sorted from blood. Subset denoted: CD45RA+ positively selected. These receptors were taken from a young man in good health.

This clone came up once. The chain carries TRBV5-5 and TRBJ1-6; a possible D gene is TRBD1 (6 bases). The V and J ends lost 4 bases and 4 bases respectively, with 12 bases between them. The length of the CDR3 is 15 residues. Looked up from germline, CDR1 is SGHKS and CDR2 is YYEKEE (reference sequence). The CDR3, as DNA: TGTGCCAGCAGCGGGGAGACAGGTTATAATTCACCCCTCCACTTT. This codes for CASSGETGYNSPLHF.

The V and J genes are TRBV27 and TRBJ2-7, with 10 bases that match TRBD2. In germline, CDR1 is MNHEY, CDR2 SMNVEV (reference sequence). The V segment lost 5 bases and the J segment 3 bases; nucleotides outside the gene matches: 10. The CDR3 totals 16 residues. The CDR3 protein is CASSPPPLAGSYEQYF. CDR3 in DNA: TGTGCCAGCAGTCCACCCCCACTAGCGGGAAGCTACGAGCAGTACTTC.

This clone was seen a handful of times. The identical CDR3 is also encoded by other nucleotide sequences in the sample. This chain joins TRBV5-1 and TRBJ2-6, with D maybe TRBD1 (5 bases). Germline loops: CDR1 SGHRS, CDR2 YFSETQ. Trimming removed 5 bases at V and 0 bases at J, with 6 bases between. The CDR3 is 14 amino acids. This CDR3 is CASSDSSGANVLTF. CDR3 DNA sequence: TGCGCCAGCAGTGACAGCTCTGGGGCCAACGTCCTGACTTTC.

This sequence joins TRBV12-2 and TRBJ2-7; the table gives TRBD2 as D, unverified against the DNA. TRBV12-2 is a pseudogene. The CDR3 is made up of 11 amino acids. The CDR3 loop reads CASRLRYEQYF. In DNA form, the CDR3 reads TGTGCAAGTCGGTTACGCTACGAGCAGTACTTC.

The chain carries TRBV19 and TRBJ2-5, with a weak D call TRBD1 (6 bases). This CDR3 comprises 15 residues. Germline CDR1 LNHDA, CDR2 SQIVND (reference sequence). Trimming took off 3 bases at V and 2 bases at J, with 13 bases between the two ends. The CDR3 DNA reads TGTGCCAGTAGTATCCCCGGACAGTTTCAAGAGACCCAGTACTTC. It specifies CASSIPGQFQETQYF.

Worth noting for this clone: This sample includes further DNA sequences coding for the same CDR3. The genes are TRBV6-1 and TRBJ1-5; D is undetermined. There are 12 residues in the CDR3. V shed 2 bases and J shed 6 bases, with 5 bases lying between them. CDR1 and CDR2 from the germline V gene are MNHNS and SASEGT. CDR3 sequence reads: CASSELGQPQHF. CDR3 nucleotide sequence: TGTGCCAGCAGTGAATTAGGTCAGCCCCAGCATTTT.

The chain employs TRBV19 and TRBJ1-6; D unclear. Trimming pared 2 bases from V and 5 bases from J, leaving 7 bases between. The CDR3 covers 14 residues. The germline gives CDR1 LNHDA, CDR2 SQIVND (reference sequence). The CDR3 region has the DNA TGTGCCAGTAGTATAAACGGGGATAATTCACCCCTCCACTTT. As protein: CASSINGDNSPLHF.

Comment on this clone: Within the sample, other DNA sequences also encode this same CDR3. The chain uses TRBV19 and TRBJ2-7, with 8 bases that match TRBD2. V lost 3 bases to trimming and J lost 0 bases; unmatched junction nucleotides: 4. The CDR3 loop spans 15 amino acids. Germline lookup yields CDR1 LNHDA and CDR2 SQIVND (reference sequence). CDR3 amino acids: CASSIERGPSYEQYF. The CDR3, as DNA: TGTGCCAGTAGTATCGAGCGGGGGCCCTCCTACGAGCAGTACTTC. The variable domain in full, completed from reference TRBV19 and TRBJ2-7, reads DGGITQSPKYLFRKEGQNVTLSCEQNLNHDAMYWYRQDPGQGLRLIYYSQIVNDFQKGDIAEGYSVSREKKESFPLTVTSAQKNPTAFYLCASSIERGPSYEQYFGPGTRLTVT.

This chain connects TRBV6-5 to TRBJ1-2; D possibly corresponds to TRBD1 (5 bases). The CDR3 contains 14 residues. V was cut by 5 bases and J by 4 bases, with 14 bases left in between. Germline loops: CDR1 MNHEY, CDR2 SVGAGI. The chain's CDR3 is CASSTPSGLYGYTF. The CDR3 DNA sequence: TGTGCCAGCAGTACGCCTTCGGGGCTCTATGGCTACACCTTC.

This clone was seen only once. The V and J genes are TRBV5-1 and TRBJ2-5; the match to TRBD2 covers 8 bases. CDR1 is SGHRS and CDR2 is YFSETQ in the germline V gene. This CDR3 is 17 amino acids long. The V gene end was trimmed by 0 bases and the J gene end by 0 bases; junction bases not matched to a gene: 7. Here the CDR3 DNA reads TGCGCCAGCAGCTTGGCTGGACTAGCCCTTAACCAAGAGACCCAGTACTTC. Encoded protein: CASSLAGLALNQETQYF. The entire variable domain, with the rest obtained from reference TRBV5-1 and TRBJ2-5, is as follows: KAGVTQTPRYLIKTRGQQVTLSCSPISGHRSVSWYQQTPGQGLQFLFEYFSETQRNKGNFPGRFSGRQFSNSRSEMNVSTLELGDSALYLCASSLAGLALNQETQYFGPGTRLLVL.

CDR3: CASSGTGGRTPPIPYEQYF. The CDR3 nucleotides read TGCGCCAGCAGTGGAACAGGGGGTCGGACCCCACCAATCCCCTACGAGCAGTACTTC. The chain couples TRBV10-1 to TRBJ2-7; 8 bases are shared with TRBD1. The CDR3 totals 19 residues. With V trimmed by 4 bases and J by 2 bases, 19 bases remained unmatched. CDR1 WNHNN and CDR2 SYGVQD come from the germline V gene (reference sequence).

The CDR3 reads CASSLAGTASSYEQYF. As DNA, the CDR3 is TGTGCCAGTAGTTTGGCCGGGACGGCGAGCTCCTACGAGCAGTACTTC. The chain employs TRBV19 and TRBJ2-7, with D perhaps given as TRBD1 or TRBD2 (5 bases each). Germline V gene lookup returns CDR1 LNHDA and CDR2 SQIVND (reference sequence). Deletions cut 5 bases from V and 0 bases from J, with 17 bases between. The CDR3 has 16 amino acids.

The gene calls are TRBV5-1 and TRBJ2-3; 9 bases agree with TRBD1. Losses at the gene ends were 4 bases for V and 4 bases for J; bases not matched to a gene: 4. The V gene's germline CDR1 is SGHRS and CDR2 YFSETQ. The CDR3 has 14 residues. Written as DNA, the CDR3 is TGCGCCAGCAGCATCGGACAGGGGCCAGATACGCAGTATTTT. Amino acid sequence: CASSIGQGPDTQYF. The full variable domain, completed using reference TRBV5-1 and TRBJ2-3, is KAGVTQTPRYLIKTRGQQVTLSCSPISGHRSVSWYQQTPGQGLQFLFEYFSETQRNKGNFPGRFSGRQFSNSRSEMNVSTLELGDSALYLCASSIGQGPDTQYFGPGTRLTVL.

The chain has TRBV29-1 and TRBJ2-7, with D tentatively TRBD1 (7 bases). Trimming shortened V by 0 bases and J by 3 bases, and 15 bases separated the two germline ends. The CDR3 has 15 residues. Germline loops: CDR1 SQVTM, CDR2 ANQGSEA. The CDR3 region has the DNA TGCAGCGTTGAAGATCCCCGGAGGGGGCGCTACGAGCAGTACTTC. This translates into CSVEDPRRGRYEQYF.

The V and J genes are TRBV7-9 and TRBJ2-7; no definite D call. The CDR3 is 13 residues long. V was shortened by 2 bases and J by 2 bases, with 7 bases between the two germline ends. CDR1 SEHNR and CDR2 FQNEAQ come from the germline V gene (reference sequence). CDR3 sequence (DNA): TGTGCCAGCAGCTTAAACCAACCCTACGAGCAGTACTTC. This encodes CASSLNQPYEQYF.

The gene calls are TRBV29-1 and TRBJ2-1; 8 nucleotides agree with TRBD1. The germline V gene encodes CDR1 SQVTM and CDR2 ANQGSEA. The CDR3 loop spans 13 amino acids. The junction had 6 bases not matched to a gene; V was cut back by 5 bases and J by 6 bases. DNA of the CDR3: TGCAGCGTTTCAGGGGGCTTAGGCAATGAGCAGTTCTTC. Translating gives CSVSGGLGNEQFF.

The chain recombines TRBV7-2 with TRBJ2-7, with TRBD2 identical over 9 bases. The trim removed 4 bases at V and 3 bases at J, leaving 10 bases unmatched. Germline V CDR1 and CDR2: SGHTA, FQGNSA. There are 16 residues in the CDR3. CDR3 sequence (DNA): TGTGCCAGCAGCTCCCGCGGGACTAGCAGAAACTACGAGCAGTACTTC. It codes for CASSSRGTSRNYEQYF.

The chain is built from TRBV5-1 and TRBJ2-6, with 8 bases identical to TRBD1. Per the germline V gene, CDR1 is SGHRS and CDR2 is YFSETQ. The V segment lost 0 bases and the J segment 2 bases; nucleotides outside the gene matches: 7. The CDR3 is 18 residues long. The CDR3 is CASSLEDQGAAGANVLTF. For the CDR3, the DNA is TGCGCCAGCAGCTTGGAAGACCAGGGGGCGGCTGGGGCCAACGTCCTGACTTTC.

The chain is built from TRBV10-3 and TRBJ1-4; tentative D call: TRBD1 (6 bases). This CDR3 region has 17 residues. V lost 3 bases and J 5 bases, leaving 19 bases between the germline ends. The germline V gene has CDR1 ENHRY and CDR2 SYGVKD. The CDR3 nucleotides read TGTGCCATCAGTGACCTTGCGGGGGGCGCCGGGAATGAAAAACTGTTTTTT. Residues: CAISDLAGGAGNEKLFF.

This chain links TRBV10-3 with TRBJ2-3; TRBD2 agrees at 9 bases. Germline-derived CDR1 and CDR2 are ENHRY and SYGVKD. Trimming removed 0 bases from V and 0 bases from J; junction bases left unmatched: 4. CDR3 length: 17 residues. CDR3 bases: TGTGCCATCAGTGAGTCGGGGACTAGCAGAAGCACAGATACGCAGTATTTT. It is translated as CAISESGTSRSTDTQYF.